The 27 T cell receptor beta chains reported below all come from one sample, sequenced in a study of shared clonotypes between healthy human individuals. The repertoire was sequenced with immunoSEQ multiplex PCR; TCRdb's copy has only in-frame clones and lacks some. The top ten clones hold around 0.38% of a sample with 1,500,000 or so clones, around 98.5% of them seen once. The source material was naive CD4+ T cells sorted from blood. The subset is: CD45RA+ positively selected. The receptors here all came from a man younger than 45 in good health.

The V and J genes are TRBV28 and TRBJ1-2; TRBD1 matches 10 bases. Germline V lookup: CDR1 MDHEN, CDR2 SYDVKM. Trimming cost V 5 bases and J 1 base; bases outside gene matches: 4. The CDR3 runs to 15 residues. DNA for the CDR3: TGTGCCAGCAGTCGCCGGGACAGGGGTAACTATGGCTACACCTTC. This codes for CASSRRDRGNYGYTF.

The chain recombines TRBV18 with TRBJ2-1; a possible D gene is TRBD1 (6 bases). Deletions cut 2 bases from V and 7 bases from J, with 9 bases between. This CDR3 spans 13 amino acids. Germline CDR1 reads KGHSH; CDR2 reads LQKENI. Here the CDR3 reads CASSPKGDNEQFF. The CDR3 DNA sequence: TGTGCCAGCTCACCAAAGGGGGATAATGAGCAGTTCTTC.

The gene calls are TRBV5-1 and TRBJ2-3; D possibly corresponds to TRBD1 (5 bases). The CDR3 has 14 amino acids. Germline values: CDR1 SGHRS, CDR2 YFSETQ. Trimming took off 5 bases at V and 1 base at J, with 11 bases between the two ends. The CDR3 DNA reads TGCGCCAGCAGTGGGTCAGGGCGCACAGATACGCAGTATTTT. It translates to CASSGSGRTDTQYF.

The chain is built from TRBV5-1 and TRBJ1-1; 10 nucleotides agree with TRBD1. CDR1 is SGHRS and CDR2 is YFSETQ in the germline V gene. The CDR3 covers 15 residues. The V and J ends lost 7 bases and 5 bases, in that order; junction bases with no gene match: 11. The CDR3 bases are TGCGCCAGCTTTGACAGGGGGCAAACGGGGACTGAAGCTTTCTTT. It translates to CASFDRGQTGTEAFF.

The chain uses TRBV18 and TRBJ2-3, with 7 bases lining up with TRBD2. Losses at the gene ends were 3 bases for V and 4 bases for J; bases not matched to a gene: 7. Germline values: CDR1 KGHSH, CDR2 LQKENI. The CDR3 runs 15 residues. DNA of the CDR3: TGTGCCAGCTCACCCGAAATAGCGGGCTCAGATACGCAGTATTTT. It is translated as CASSPEIAGSDTQYF.

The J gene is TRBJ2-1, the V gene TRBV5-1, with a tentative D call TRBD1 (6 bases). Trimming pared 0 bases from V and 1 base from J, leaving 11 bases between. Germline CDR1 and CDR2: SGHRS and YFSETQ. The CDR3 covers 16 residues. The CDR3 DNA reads TGCGCCAGCAGCTTGGGCAGGGGACGGTCCTACAATGAGCAGTTCTTC. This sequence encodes CASSLGRGRSYNEQFF. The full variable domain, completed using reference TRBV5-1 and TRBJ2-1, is KAGVTQTPRYLIKTRGQQVTLSCSPISGHRSVSWYQQTPGQGLQFLFEYFSETQRNKGNFPGRFSGRQFSNSRSEMNVSTLELGDSALYLCASSLGRGRSYNEQFFGPGTRLTVL.

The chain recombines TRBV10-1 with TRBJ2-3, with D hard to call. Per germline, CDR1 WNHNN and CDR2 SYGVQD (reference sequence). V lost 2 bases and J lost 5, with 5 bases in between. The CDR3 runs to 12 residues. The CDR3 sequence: CASSEGLDTQYF. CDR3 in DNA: TGCGCCAGCAGTGAGGGCTTAGATACGCAGTATTTT.

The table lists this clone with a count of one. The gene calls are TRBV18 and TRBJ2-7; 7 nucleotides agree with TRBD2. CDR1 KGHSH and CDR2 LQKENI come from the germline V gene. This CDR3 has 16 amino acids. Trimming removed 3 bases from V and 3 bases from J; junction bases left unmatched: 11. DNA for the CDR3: TGTGCCAGCTCACCGTCGGGAGGCCACGGGGGCTACGAGCAGTACTTC. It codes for CASSPSGGHGGYEQYF. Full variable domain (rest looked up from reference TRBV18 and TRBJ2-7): NAGVMQNPRHLVRRRGQEARLRCSPMKGHSHVYWYRQLPEEGLKFMVYLQKENIIDESGMPKERFSAEFPKEGPSILRIQQVVRGDSAAYFCASSPSGGHGGYEQYFGPGTRLTVT.

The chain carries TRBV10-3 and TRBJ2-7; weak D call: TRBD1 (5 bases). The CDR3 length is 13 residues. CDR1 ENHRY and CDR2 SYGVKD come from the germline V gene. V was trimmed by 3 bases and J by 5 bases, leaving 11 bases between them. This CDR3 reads CAISERQTDEQYF. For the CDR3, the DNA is TGTGCCATCAGTGAAAGACAGACCGACGAGCAGTACTTC.

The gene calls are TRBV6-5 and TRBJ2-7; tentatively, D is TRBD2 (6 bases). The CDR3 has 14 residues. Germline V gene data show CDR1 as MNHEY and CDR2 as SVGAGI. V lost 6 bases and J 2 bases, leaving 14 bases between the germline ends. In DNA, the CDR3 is TGTGCCAGCAGCTCATATACGGGAGCCTACGAGCAGTACTTC. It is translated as CASSSYTGAYEQYF.

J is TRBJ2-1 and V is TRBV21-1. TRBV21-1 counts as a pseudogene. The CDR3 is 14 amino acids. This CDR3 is CASISREGANEQFF. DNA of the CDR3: TGTGCCAGCATCTCAAGGGAGGGGGCGAATGAGCAGTTCTTC.

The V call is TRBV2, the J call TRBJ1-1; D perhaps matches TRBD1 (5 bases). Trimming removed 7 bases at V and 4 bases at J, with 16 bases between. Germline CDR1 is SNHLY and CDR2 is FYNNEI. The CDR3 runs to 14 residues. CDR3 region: CASIPERGGTEAFF. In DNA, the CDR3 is TGTGCCAGCATTCCTGAGCGGGGCGGCACTGAAGCTTTCTTT.

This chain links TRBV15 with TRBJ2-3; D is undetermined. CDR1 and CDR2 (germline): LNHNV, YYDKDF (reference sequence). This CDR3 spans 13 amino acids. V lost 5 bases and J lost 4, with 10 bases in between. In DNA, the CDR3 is TGTGCCACCAGCTTGTCCGGCTCAGATACGCAGTATTTT. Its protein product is CATSLSGSDTQYF.

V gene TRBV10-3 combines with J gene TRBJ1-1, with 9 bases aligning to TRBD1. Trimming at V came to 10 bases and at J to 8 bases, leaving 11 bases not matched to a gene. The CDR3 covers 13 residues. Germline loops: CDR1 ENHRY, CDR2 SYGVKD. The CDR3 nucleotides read TGTGCCACCCGGGACAGGGAAAACGGGGAAGCTTTCTTT. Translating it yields CATRDRENGEAFF.

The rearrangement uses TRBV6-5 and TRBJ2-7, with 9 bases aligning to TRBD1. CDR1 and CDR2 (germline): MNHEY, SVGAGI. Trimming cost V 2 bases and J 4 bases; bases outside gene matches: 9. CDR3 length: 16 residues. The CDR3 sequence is CASSYNFGTGSYEQYF. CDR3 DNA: TGTGCCAGCAGTTACAATTTCGGGACAGGGTCTTACGAGCAGTACTTC.

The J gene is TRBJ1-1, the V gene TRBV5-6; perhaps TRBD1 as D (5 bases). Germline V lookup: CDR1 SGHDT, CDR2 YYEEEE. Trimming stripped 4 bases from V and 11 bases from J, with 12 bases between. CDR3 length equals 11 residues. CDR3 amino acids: CASSIGGSAFF. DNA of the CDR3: TGTGCCAGCAGCATTGGGGGGTCGGCTTTCTTT.

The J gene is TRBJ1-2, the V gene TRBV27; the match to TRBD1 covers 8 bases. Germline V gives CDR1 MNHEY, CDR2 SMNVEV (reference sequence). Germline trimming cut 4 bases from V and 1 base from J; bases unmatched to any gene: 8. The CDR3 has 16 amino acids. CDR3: CASSYLSDRDNYGYTF. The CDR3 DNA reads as TGTGCCAGCAGTTACCTCTCGGACAGGGATAACTATGGCTACACCTTC.

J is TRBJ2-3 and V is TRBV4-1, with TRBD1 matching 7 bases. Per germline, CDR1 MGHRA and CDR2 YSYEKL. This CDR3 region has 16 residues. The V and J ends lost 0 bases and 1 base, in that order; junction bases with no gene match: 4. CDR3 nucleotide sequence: TGCGCCAGCAGCCAAGATTGGGGACAGCGCACAGATACGCAGTATTTT. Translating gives CASSQDWGQRTDTQYF.

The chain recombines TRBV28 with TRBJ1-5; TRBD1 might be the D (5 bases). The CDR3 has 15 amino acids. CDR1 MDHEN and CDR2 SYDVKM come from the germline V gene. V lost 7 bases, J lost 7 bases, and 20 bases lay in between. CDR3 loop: CASIPSQWGDQPQHF. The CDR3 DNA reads TGTGCCAGCATTCCGTCACAGTGGGGGGACCAGCCCCAGCATTTT.

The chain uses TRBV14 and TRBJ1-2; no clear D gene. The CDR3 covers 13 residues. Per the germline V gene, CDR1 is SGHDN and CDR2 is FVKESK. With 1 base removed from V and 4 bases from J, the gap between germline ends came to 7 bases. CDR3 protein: CASSQGLTYGYTF. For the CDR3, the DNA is TGTGCCAGCAGCCAAGGCCTCACCTATGGCTACACCTTC.

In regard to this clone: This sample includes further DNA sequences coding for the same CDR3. CDR3 loop: CASSPPTSTEAFF. CDR3 bases: TGTGCCAGCTCACCACCGACAAGTACTGAAGCTTTCTTT. V gene TRBV18 combines with J gene TRBJ1-1; no firm D call. Germline CDR1 is KGHSH and CDR2 is LQKENI. This CDR3 contains 13 residues. V was cut by 0 bases and J by 5 bases, with 7 bases left in between.

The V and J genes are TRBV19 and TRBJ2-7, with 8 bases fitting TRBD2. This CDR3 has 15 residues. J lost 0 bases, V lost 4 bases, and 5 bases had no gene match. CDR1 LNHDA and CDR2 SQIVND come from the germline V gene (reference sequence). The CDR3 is CASSTFSGVSYEQYF. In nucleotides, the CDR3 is TGTGCCAGTAGTACTTTTAGCGGGGTCTCCTACGAGCAGTACTTC.

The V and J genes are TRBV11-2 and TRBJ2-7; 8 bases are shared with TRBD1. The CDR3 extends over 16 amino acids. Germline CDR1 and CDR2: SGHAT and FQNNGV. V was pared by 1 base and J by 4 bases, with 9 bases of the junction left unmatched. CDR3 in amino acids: CASSLVVAGGVYEQYF. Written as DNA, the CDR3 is TGTGCCAGCAGCTTAGTGGTTGCAGGGGGCGTTTACGAGCAGTACTTC.

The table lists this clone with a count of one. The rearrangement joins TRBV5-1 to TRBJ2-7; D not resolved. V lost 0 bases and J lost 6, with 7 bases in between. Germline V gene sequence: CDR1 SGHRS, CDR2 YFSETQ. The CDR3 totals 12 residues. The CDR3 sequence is CASSLDDFEQYF. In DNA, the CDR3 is TGCGCCAGCAGCTTGGATGATTTCGAGCAGTACTTC.

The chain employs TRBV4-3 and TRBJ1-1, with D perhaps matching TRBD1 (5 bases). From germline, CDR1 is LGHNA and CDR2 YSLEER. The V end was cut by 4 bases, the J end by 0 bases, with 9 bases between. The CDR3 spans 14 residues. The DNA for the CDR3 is TGCGCCAGCAGCCGCAGGGCATTGAACACTGAAGCTTTCTTT. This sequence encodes CASSRRALNTEAFF.

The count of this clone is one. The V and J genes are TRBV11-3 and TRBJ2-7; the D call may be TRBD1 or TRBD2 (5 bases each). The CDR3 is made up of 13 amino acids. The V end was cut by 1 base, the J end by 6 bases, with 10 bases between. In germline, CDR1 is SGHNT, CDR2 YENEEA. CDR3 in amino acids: CASSLGGVSEQYF. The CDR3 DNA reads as TGTGCCAGCAGCTTAGGAGGGGTTAGCGAGCAGTACTTC.

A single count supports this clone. The CDR3 DNA reads TGTGCCAGCAGAGCGGGAGGGAACTCAGATACGCAGTATTTT. Protein product: CASRAGGNSDTQYF. The V call is TRBV11-2, the J call TRBJ2-3; 10 bases agree with TRBD2. The V gene's germline CDR1 is SGHAT and CDR2 FQNNGV. Losses at the gene ends were 6 bases for V and 4 bases for J; bases not matched to a gene: 4. The CDR3 loop spans 14 amino acids. Based on the CDR3 plus reference TRBV11-2 and TRBJ2-3, the full variable domain is EAGVAQSPRYKIIEKRQSVAFWCNPISGHATLYWYQQILGQGPKLLIQFQNNGVVDDSQLPKDRFSAERLKGVDSTLKIQPAKLEDSAVYLCASRAGGNSDTQYFGPGTRLTVL.